This TCR beta chain was captured by sequencing in a study of regulatory T cells in long-lasting Graves disease. About the study: Recently diagnosed Graves' patients had received antithyroid drugs for under 3 months. Overall study findings and caveats: Persistent disease was associated with favored TRBV28 usage and with favored use of TRBJ1-2 and TRBJ2-5. Persistent-disease Graves' patients showed less TCR diversity than new cases.

On this clonotype itself: What it binds is unknown.

Assembly of TCR beta libraries relied on iRepertoire HTBI primers together with Arm-PCR of CDR3 regions. Each CDR3 protein is one row after TCRdb ran MiXCR on the multiplex PCR reads. The sample has about 540,000 distinct CDR3 sequences, roughly 13% seen once. This sample's time point: newly diagnosed GD, antithyroid drugs for less than 3 months. PBMCs were the source of the RNA used for TCR sequencing. Germline CDR1 is SGHDN and CDR2 is FVKESK. This CDR3 is 14 amino acids long. V gave up 10 bases and J gave up 6 bases; unmatched junction bases: 9. The sample also formed part of further work on T cells in Graves' hyperthyroidism and ophthalmopathy.

This clonotype originated in a man aged 30 to 45 with Graves disease. The sequencing here drew on peripheral blood mononuclear cells (PBMCs), taken at new diagnosis, from a patient treated with antithyroid drugs. The chain carries TRBV14 and TRBJ2-2; TRBD2 matches 9 bases. The CDR3 DNA is TGTGCCACCTCGATGGTAGCGGGAGCCGGGGAGCTGTTTTTT. It translates to CATSMVAGAGELFF.